This TCR beta chain was observed in a study of shared clonotypes between healthy human individuals. Background on the study: The study drew on a couple of women and a few men aged 18 to 49 as donors.

This clone has only one observation. Per the authors' pipeline: ImmunoSEQ supplied junction-only sequences lacking quality scores, so filtering was different. Repertoires were generated with immunoSEQ multiplex PCR, while TCRdb's copy carries only in-frame clones and drops some. Clonal size and the V and J genes are those of that table, whereas D and trimming came from the DNA. The data show around 500,000 clones, with about 85% seen just once and over 10% held by the top ten. The CDR3 has 12 residues. The germline V gene encodes CDR1 SQVTM and CDR2 ANQGSEA. Deletions cut 2 bases from V and 4 bases from J, with 5 bases between.

The sample taken for sequencing was PBMCs. This receptor was identified in a middle-aged woman in good health. Some clones in this sample may be carry-over from other donors' samples. This chain links TRBV29-1 with TRBJ2-2; D uncertain. CDR3 residues: CSVEPATGELFF. The CDR3 bases are TGCAGCGTTGAACCCGCCACCGGGGAGCTGTTTTTT.